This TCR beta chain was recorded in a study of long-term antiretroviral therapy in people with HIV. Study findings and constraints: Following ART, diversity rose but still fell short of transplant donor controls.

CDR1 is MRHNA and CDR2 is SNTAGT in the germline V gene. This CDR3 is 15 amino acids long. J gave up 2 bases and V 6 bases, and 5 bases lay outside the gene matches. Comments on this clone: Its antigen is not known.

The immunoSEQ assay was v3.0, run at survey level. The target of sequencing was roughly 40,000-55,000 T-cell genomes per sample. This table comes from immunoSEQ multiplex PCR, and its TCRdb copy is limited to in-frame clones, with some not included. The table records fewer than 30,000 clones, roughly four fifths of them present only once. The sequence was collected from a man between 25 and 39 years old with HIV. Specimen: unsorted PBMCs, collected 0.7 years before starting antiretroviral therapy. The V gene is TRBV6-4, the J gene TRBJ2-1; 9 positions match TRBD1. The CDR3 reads CASSAGQGTYNEQFF. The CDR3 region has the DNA TGTGCCAGCAGCGCCGGACAGGGGACCTACAATGAGCAGTTCTTC.